A selection of T cell receptor beta chains follows, all from one sample in a study of a mutant IDH1 vaccine in newly diagnosed glioma. These TCRs' antigens remain unknown. Method: immunoSEQ multiplex PCR; TCRdb's copy keeps in-frame clones and lacks some. The sample has tens of thousands of clones, approximately 80% seen once; the top ten hold approximately 6.9%. The input for sequencing was PBMCs, taken from a glioma patient whose treatment included an IDH1 peptide vaccine. The receptors stem from a woman aged 18 to 35 with glioma. The CDR3 runs from the conserved cysteine through the conserved F or W. The D gene is left open where the match is weak. Not every row has a clone size; where given, it reads once, few, many or a size class.

abundance: large
j_gene: TRBJ2-1
v_gene: TRBV7-9
d_gene: -
CDR3nt: TGTGCCAGCAGCCCAGGGGCGGGACAGCCATCCACCATAGGGGATGAGCAGTTCTTC
CDR3aa: CASSPGAGQPSTIGDEQFF

abundance: once
j_gene: TRBJ2-7
v_gene: TRBV19
d_gene: -
CDR3nt: TGTGCCAGTAGTAGGAGCCGGGACATCAGCTACGAGCAGTACTTC
CDR3aa: CASSRSRDISYEQYF

abundance: -
j_gene: TRBJ2-6
v_gene: TRBV7-3
d_gene: TRBD1
CDR3nt: TGTGCCAGCGGAAGGGACAGGGGGTTCTCTGGGGCCAACGTCCTGACTTTC
CDR3aa: CASGRDRGFSGANVLTF

abundance: -
j_gene: TRBJ2-5
v_gene: TRBV7-9
d_gene: TRBD2
CDR3nt: TGTGCCAGCAGCATCGCCCTTGGGACTAGCGAGACCCAGTACTTC
CDR3aa: CASSIALGTSETQYF

abundance: -
j_gene: TRBJ1-4
v_gene: TRBV28
d_gene: -
CDR3nt: TGTGCCAGCAGAAAAACCGGGCCGTCTTATGAAAAACTGTTTTTT
CDR3aa: CASRKTGPSYEKLFF

abundance: -
j_gene: TRBJ1-1
v_gene: TRBV7-2
d_gene: -
CDR3nt: TGTGCCAGCAGCTTACGGGCAGGATTGAACACTGAAGCTTTCTTT
CDR3aa: CASSLRAGLNTEAFF

abundance: -
j_gene: TRBJ1-6
v_gene: TRBV4-1
d_gene: -
CDR3nt: TGCGCCAGCAGCCACCTTAACAGGGATCGGAATTCACCCCTCCACTTT
CDR3aa: CASSHLNRDRNSPLHF

abundance: medium-sized
j_gene: TRBJ1-2
v_gene: TRBV7-8
d_gene: -
CDR3nt: TGTGCCAGCAGCTTAGGGGAGATGGGTGGCTACACCTTC
CDR3aa: CASSLGEMGGYTF

abundance: few
j_gene: TRBJ1-1
v_gene: TRBV4-3
d_gene: TRBD1
CDR3nt: TGCGCCAGCAGCCAACTGGGACAGGGCCGGAATGAAGCTTTCTTT
CDR3aa: CASSQLGQGRNEAFF

abundance: -
j_gene: TRBJ2-2
v_gene: TRBV6-1
d_gene: TRBD2
CDR3nt: TGTGCCAGCAGACGCGTTGGGGGGGGAGCCGGGGAGCTGTTTTTT
CDR3aa: CASRRVGGGAGELFF

abundance: -
j_gene: TRBJ2-3
v_gene: TRBV5-1
d_gene: TRBD2
CDR3nt: TGCGCCAGCAGCTTCAAACTCACTAGCGGATTGGCAGATACGCAGTATTTT
CDR3aa: CASSFKLTSGLADTQYF

abundance: -
j_gene: TRBJ2-5
v_gene: TRBV6-5
d_gene: TRBD1
CDR3nt: TGTGCCAGCAGTTACTCCGGGACAGAAGAGACCCAGTACTTC
CDR3aa: CASSYSGTEETQYF

abundance: -
j_gene: TRBJ2-5
v_gene: TRBV29-1
d_gene: -
CDR3nt: TGCAGCGTTGACCCAGCGGGCCGGGAGACCCAGTACTTC
CDR3aa: CSVDPAGRETQYF

abundance: -
j_gene: TRBJ2-3
v_gene: TRBV5-1
d_gene: -
CDR3nt: TGCGCCAGCAGCCCCGGACAGCCCACAGATACGCAGTATTTT
CDR3aa: CASSPGQPTDTQYF

abundance: -
j_gene: TRBJ2-3
v_gene: TRBV9
d_gene: -
CDR3nt: TGTGCCAGCAGCGTAATCGGTCGCACAGATACGCAGTATTTT
CDR3aa: CASSVIGRTDTQYF

abundance: -
j_gene: TRBJ2-1
v_gene: TRBV6-4
d_gene: -
CDR3nt: TGTGCCAGCAGTGAAACTGGGAGTAATGAGCAGTTCTTC
CDR3aa: CASSETGSNEQFF

abundance: -
j_gene: TRBJ1-3
v_gene: TRBV7-8
d_gene: -
CDR3nt: TGTGCCAGCAGCTTAGGGTCGCGCAACTCTGGAAACACCATATATTTT
CDR3aa: CASSLGSRNSGNTIYF

abundance: -
j_gene: TRBJ2-3
v_gene: TRBV7-8
d_gene: -
CDR3nt: TGTGCCACGGCCAGGACCTACACAGATACGCAGTATTTT
CDR3aa: CATARTYTDTQYF

abundance: -
j_gene: TRBJ1-4
v_gene: TRBV5-4
d_gene: TRBD1
CDR3nt: TGTGCCAGCAGCTCACCGGGACAGGGACATGAAAAACTGTTTTTT
CDR3aa: CASSSPGQGHEKLFF

abundance: -
j_gene: TRBJ1-5
v_gene: TRBV25-1
d_gene: -
CDR3nt: TGTGCCCCGGACGGAACTAATCAGCCCCAGCATTTT
CDR3aa: CAPDGTNQPQHF

abundance: -
j_gene: TRBJ2-2
v_gene: TRBV7-6
d_gene: -
CDR3nt: TGTGCCAGCAGTCTCCAGTCAGGGCGGACCGGGGAGCTGTTTTTT
CDR3aa: CASSLQSGRTGELFF

abundance: -
j_gene: TRBJ2-2
v_gene: TRBV19
d_gene: TRBD1
CDR3nt: TGTGCCAGTACGAAACAGGGGGACACCGGGGAGCTGTTTTTT
CDR3aa: CASTKQGDTGELFF

abundance: once
j_gene: TRBJ2-1
v_gene: TRBV5-1
d_gene: -
CDR3nt: TGCGCCAGCAGCTTGAGAGGCGGGGCGCCTTACAATGAGCAGTTCTTC
CDR3aa: CASSLRGGAPYNEQFF

abundance: -
j_gene: TRBJ1-1
v_gene: TRBV9
d_gene: -
CDR3nt: TGTGCCAGCAGCTCGTCTGGGGGGGTCAACACTGAAGCTTTCTTT
CDR3aa: CASSSSGGVNTEAFF

abundance: -
j_gene: TRBJ1-2
v_gene: TRBV7-9
d_gene: -
CDR3nt: TGTGCCAGCAGCTTAGCAGGGGGCTATGGCTACACCTTC
CDR3aa: CASSLAGGYGYTF

abundance: -
j_gene: TRBJ2-2
v_gene: TRBV11-3
d_gene: -
CDR3nt: TGTGCCAGCAGCTTAGACGGGACAAGTCCGACCGGGGAGCTGTTTTTT
CDR3aa: CASSLDGTSPTGELFF

abundance: -
j_gene: TRBJ2-5
v_gene: TRBV7-9
d_gene: TRBD1
CDR3nt: TGTGCCAGCAGCCCCGAGGGGGCACAAGAGACCCAGTACTTC
CDR3aa: CASSPEGAQETQYF

abundance: once
j_gene: TRBJ1-4
v_gene: TRBV6-5
d_gene: -
CDR3nt: TGTGCCAGCAGGCCTCCGGGACCGATCAATGAAAAACTGTTTTTT
CDR3aa: CASRPPGPINEKLFF

abundance: -
j_gene: TRBJ1-6
v_gene: TRBV30
d_gene: -
CDR3nt: TGTGCCTGGAAACGGGAGATCAATTCACCCCTCCACTTT
CDR3aa: CAWKREINSPLHF

abundance: -
j_gene: TRBJ2-3
v_gene: TRBV2
d_gene: TRBD2
CDR3nt: TGTGCCAGCAGAGAACTAGCGGGAAGGACAGATACGCAGTATTTT
CDR3aa: CASRELAGRTDTQYF

abundance: -
j_gene: TRBJ1-4
v_gene: TRBV19
d_gene: -
CDR3nt: TGTGCCAGTAGTACCGGACAGACCCCTAATGAAAAACTGTTTTTT
CDR3aa: CASSTGQTPNEKLFF

abundance: once
j_gene: TRBJ1-1
v_gene: TRBV28
d_gene: -
CDR3nt: TGTGCCAGCAGTCTCTACACTGAAGCTTTCTTT
CDR3aa: CASSLYTEAFF